A single sample is the source of the 18 T cell receptor beta chains below, sequenced in a study of vaccination effects on CD4 cells after COVID-19. The assay was immunoSEQ multiplex PCR, and TCRdb's table has in-frame clones only and misses some. The table records fewer than 55,000 clones, approximately 79% of them present only once. Their antigen targets remain unknown. Before sequencing took place, the ViraFEST assay used viral peptide pools to expand antigen-specific CD4+ T cells. Culture lasted around eleven days before CD4+ T cell isolation. All vaccine recipients tested negative for nucleocapsid antibodies and had never contracted SARS-CoV-2 infection. This specimen consisted of CD4+ T cells from PBMCs cultured with HCoV-OC43 spike peptides, obtained before COVID-19 vaccination. Documented subset: HCoV-OC43 spike overlapping peptide pool stimulation. The origin of the receptors is a human donor who received a COVID-19 vaccine.

V gene TRBV5-4 combines with J gene TRBJ1-4; 10 bases agree with TRBD1. Germline V gene data show CDR1 as SGHNT and CDR2 as YYREEE (reference sequence). V shed 1 base, J shed 7 bases, and the junction held 4 bases outside the gene matches. The CDR3 is made up of 15 amino acids. DNA for the CDR3: TGTGCCAGCAGCTTGTGGACAGGGGGGGCTGAAAAACTGTTTTTT. Translation gives CASSLWTGGAEKLFF. The full variable domain, its missing parts supplied by reference TRBV5-4 and TRBJ1-4, is ETGVTQSPTHLIKTRGQQVTLRCSSQSGHNTVSWYQQALGQGPQFIFQYYREEENGRGNFPPRFSGLQFPNYSSELNVNALELDDSALYLCASSLWTGGAEKLFFGSGTQLSVL.

V and J are TRBV27 and TRBJ1-4, with 7 nucleotides matching TRBD1. This CDR3 is built from 14 residues. J lost 7 bases, V lost 5 bases, and 7 bases had no gene match. Germline V CDR1 and CDR2: MNHEY, SMNVEV (reference sequence). The CDR3 coding sequence is TGTGCCAGCAGTATCCGGGACAGTCGTGAAAAACTGTTTTTT. This codes for CASSIRDSREKLFF.

The rearrangement joins TRBV6-4 to TRBJ2-3; perhaps TRBD1 as D (6 bases). The CDR3 covers 14 residues. V lost 6 bases and J 0 bases, leaving 10 bases between the germline ends. Germline lookup yields CDR1 MRHNA and CDR2 SNTAGT. The CDR3 sequence: CASRQGLSTDTQYF. The CDR3 bases are TGTGCCAGCAGGCAGGGGTTAAGCACAGATACGCAGTATTTT.

This chain uses TRBV6-2 or TRBV6-3 with TRBJ2-3, with D perhaps assigned TRBD1 or TRBD2 (6 bases each). The V gene lost 2 bases and the J gene lost 8 bases, with 20 bases spanning the gap. The CDR3 consists of 16 residues. Germline-derived CDR1 and CDR2 are MNHEY and SVGEGT. This CDR3 reads CASSYNSGGSPRTQYF. The CDR3 coding sequence is TGTGCCAGCAGTTACAATTCCGGGGGCAGTCCACGTACGCAGTATTTT.

This chain links TRBV18 with TRBJ2-1, with TRBD2 as a possible D gene (5 bases). Germline CDR1 and CDR2: KGHSH and LQKENI. The CDR3 has 16 amino acids. V lost 3 bases and J 1 base, leaving 13 bases between the germline ends. The CDR3 DNA is TGTGCCAGCTCACCCTCTTTCGGGGAATCCTACAATGAGCAGTTCTTC. The encoded protein is CASSPSFGESYNEQFF.

The rearrangement uses TRBV24-1 and TRBJ1-2; no definite D call. V was trimmed by 4 bases and J by 4 bases, leaving 12 bases between them. This CDR3 has 14 residues. CDR1 and CDR2 (germline): KGHDR, SFDVKD. CDR3 sequence: CATSEGGSSYGYTF. CDR3 DNA: TGTGCCACCAGTGAAGGAGGCAGCTCCTATGGCTACACCTTC.

The chain recombines TRBV5-4 with TRBJ1-1; D is unresolved. Germline V gives CDR1 SGHNT, CDR2 YYREEE (reference sequence). V lost 4 bases and J 2 bases, leaving 18 bases between the germline ends. The CDR3 has 16 amino acids. DNA of the CDR3: TGTGCCAGCAGCCCCGGAGGGAGGGCAGGAAACACTGAAGCTTTCTTT. Protein product: CASSPGGRAGNTEAFF.

This clone was found a few times. This rearrangement joins TRBV19 to TRBJ1-6, with 7 bases lining up with TRBD1. J was trimmed by 2 bases and V by 5 bases; bases with no gene match: 9. CDR3 length: 17 amino acids. Germline CDR1 LNHDA, CDR2 SQIVND (reference sequence). The DNA for the CDR3 is TGTGCCAGTAGTCCCCGGGACAGAGGAACCTATAATTCACCCCTCCACTTT. Translated: CASSPRDRGTYNSPLHF.

This sequence joins TRBV19 and TRBJ1-1; TRBD1 matches 7 bases. CDR3 length: 14 residues. Per the germline V gene, CDR1 is LNHDA and CDR2 is SQIVND (reference sequence). Trimming cost V 5 bases and J 5 bases; bases outside gene matches: 8. CDR3 nucleotides: TGTGCCAGTAGTCCCCAGGGGGTGAGGACTGAAGCTTTCTTT. The encoded protein is CASSPQGVRTEAFF.

V is TRBV6-5 and J is TRBJ1-1; D is unresolved. V was clipped by 6 bases and J by 4 bases, with 15 bases between them. CDR1 and CDR2 (germline): MNHEY, SVGAGI. The CDR3 extends over 14 amino acids. The CDR3 spells CASSLLGGITEAFF. CDR3 DNA: TGTGCCAGCAGCTTACTGGGCGGAATCACTGAAGCTTTCTTT.

This CDR3 reads CASSLEVGASYEQYV. CDR3 DNA: TGCGCCAGCAGCTTGGAGGTTGGGGCGTCCTACGAGCAGTACGTC. The chain joins TRBV5-1 to TRBJ2-7; tentatively, D is TRBD1 (5 bases). The germline V and J ends were trimmed by 0 bases and 1 base, with 11 bases remaining between them. There are 15 residues in the CDR3. Germline loops: CDR1 SGHRS, CDR2 YFSETQ.

The chain carries TRBV24-1 and TRBJ1-5; D is unclear. Germline CDR1 KGHDR, CDR2 SFDVKD. CDR3 length equals 16 residues. V was shortened by 3 bases and J by 0 bases, with 11 bases between the two germline ends. CDR3 sequence reads: CATSDRSAYSNQPQHF. The DNA for the CDR3 is TGTGCCACCAGTGATAGGTCGGCGTATAGCAATCAGCCCCAGCATTTT.

This clone was picked up one time. The V gene is TRBV5-1, the J gene TRBJ1-2, with D maybe TRBD1 (5 bases). From germline, CDR1 is SGHRS and CDR2 YFSETQ. V shed 1 base and J shed 2 bases, with 12 bases lying between them. The CDR3 is made up of 15 amino acids. CDR3 region: CASSLQGFKNYGYTF. The CDR3 DNA is TGCGCCAGCAGCTTGCAGGGATTCAAGAACTATGGCTACACCTTC.

The chain has TRBV18 and TRBJ1-2, with unresolved D. The V end was cut by 5 bases, the J end by 6 bases, with 16 bases between. The CDR3 has 14 residues. Per the germline V gene, CDR1 is KGHSH and CDR2 is LQKENI. CDR3 sequence reads: CASSTEGKANGYTF. CDR3 DNA sequence: TGTGCCAGCTCAACGGAAGGGAAGGCTAATGGCTACACCTTC.

This clone was detected a few times. This chain joins TRBV30 and TRBJ2-7; D perhaps matches TRBD2 (6 bases). Germline CDR1 is GTSNPN and CDR2 is SVGIG (reference sequence). This CDR3 comprises 13 residues. Deletions cut 7 bases from V and 0 bases from J, with 13 bases between. The CDR3 region is CASGGDPSYEQYV. CDR3 DNA: TGTGCCTCCGGCGGGGATCCCTCCTACGAGCAGTACGTC.

The gene calls are TRBV5-8 and TRBJ2-7; D may be TRBD1 (6 bases). Trimming took off 0 bases at V and 2 bases at J, with 6 bases between the two ends. Per germline, CDR1 SGHTS and CDR2 YDEGEE. The CDR3 covers 13 residues. CDR3 in DNA: TGTGCCAGCAGCTTGGACAGGGCCTACGAGCAGTACGTC. Translating gives CASSLDRAYEQYV.

CDR3 amino acids: CASRDFGESTDTQYF. In DNA, the CDR3 is TGTGCCAGTCGTGACTTCGGAGAAAGCACAGATACGCAGTATTTT. The V gene is TRBV19, the J gene TRBJ2-3; no clear D gene. Germline V gives CDR1 LNHDA, CDR2 SQIVND (reference sequence). V was cut by 8 bases and J by 0 bases, with 15 bases left in between. This CDR3 has 15 amino acids. The whole variable domain, remainder taken from reference TRBV19 and TRBJ2-3, is DGGITQSPKYLFRKEGQNVTLSCEQNLNHDAMYWYRQDPGQGLRLIYYSQIVNDFQKGDIAEGYSVSREKKESFPLTVTSAQKNPTAFYLCASRDFGESTDTQYFGPGTRLTVL.

The chain links TRBV5-5 to TRBJ2-5; no clear D gene. The CDR3 consists of 13 residues. The V end lost 0 bases, the J end lost 7 bases, and 10 bases lay between the germline ends. In germline, CDR1 is SGHKS, CDR2 YYEKEE (reference sequence). The CDR3 coding sequence is TGTGCCAGCAGCTTGGGTTGGGTGGGGACCCAGTACTTC. This codes for CASSLGWVGTQYF. The full variable domain, with the rest looked up from reference TRBV5-5 and TRBJ2-5, is DAGVTQSPTHLIKTRGQQVTLRCSPISGHKSVSWYQQVLGQGPQFIFQYYEKEERGRGNFPDRFSARQFPNYSSELNVNALLLGDSALYLCASSLGWVGTQYFGPGTRLLVL.